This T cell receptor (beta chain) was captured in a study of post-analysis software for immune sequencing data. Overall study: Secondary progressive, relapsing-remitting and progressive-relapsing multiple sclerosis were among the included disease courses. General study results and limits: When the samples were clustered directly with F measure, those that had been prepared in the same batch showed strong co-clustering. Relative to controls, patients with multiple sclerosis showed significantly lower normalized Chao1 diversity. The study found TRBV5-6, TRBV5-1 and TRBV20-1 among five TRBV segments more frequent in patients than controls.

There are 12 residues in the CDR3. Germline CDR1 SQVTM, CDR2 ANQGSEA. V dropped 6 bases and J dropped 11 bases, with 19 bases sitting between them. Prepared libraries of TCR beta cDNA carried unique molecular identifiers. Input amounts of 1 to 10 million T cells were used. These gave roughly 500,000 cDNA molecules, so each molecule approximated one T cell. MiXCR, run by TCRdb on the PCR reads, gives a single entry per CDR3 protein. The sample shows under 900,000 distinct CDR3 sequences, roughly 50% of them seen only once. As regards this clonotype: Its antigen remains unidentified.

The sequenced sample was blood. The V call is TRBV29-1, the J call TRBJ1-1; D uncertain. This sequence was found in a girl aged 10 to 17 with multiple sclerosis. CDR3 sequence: CSVCVGSHDAFF. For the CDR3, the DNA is TGCAGCGTGTGTGTCGGGTCTCACGACGCTTTCTTT.